This is a list of T cell receptor beta chains from one sample in a study of T cells after yellow fever vaccination. TCRdb redid the calling of the 5' RACE reads with MiXCR, one entry per CDR3 protein. The repertoire consists of 200,000 to 300,000 distinct CDR3 sequences, with about 3.7% occurring once and the leading ten covering under 20%. The sequences come from PBMCs, collected 15 days after the yellow fever booster vaccination. These receptors were obtained from a man younger than 35 who received the YFV17D yellow fever vaccine. The conserved cysteine and the conserved F or W are not part of the CDR3 here. Fields, in order: V gene, J gene, CDR3 protein.

v_call: TRBV7-9; j_call: TRBJ2-1; cdr3_aa: ASSPPGTGPLLNEQF
v_call: TRBV15; j_call: TRBJ2-7; cdr3_aa: ATSRRDRGYEQY
v_call: TRBV20-1; j_call: TRBJ2-3; cdr3_aa: SARDAGSTDTQY
v_call: TRBV25-1; j_call: TRBJ1-6; cdr3_aa: ASSDLQPGQGPSPLH
v_call: TRBV7-2; j_call: TRBJ1-6; cdr3_aa: ASSLGQGKGSYNSPLH
v_call: TRBV20-1; j_call: TRBJ2-1; cdr3_aa: SARDLKTGTPFNEQF
v_call: TRBV25-1; j_call: TRBJ1-2; cdr3_aa: ASSEFGISYGYT
v_call: TRBV6-6; j_call: TRBJ2-1; cdr3_aa: ASSYSYGGNEQF
v_call: TRBV4-3; j_call: TRBJ1-5; cdr3_aa: ASSQAVRGNQPQH
v_call: TRBV7-2; j_call: TRBJ2-7; cdr3_aa: ASSVTSGDFSYEQY
v_call: TRBV7-2; j_call: TRBJ1-1; cdr3_aa: ASRGPNTEAF
v_call: TRBV7-3; j_call: TRBJ2-3; cdr3_aa: ASSSPIAGSTDTQY
v_call: TRBV5-1; j_call: TRBJ1-2; cdr3_aa: ASSLPGPQGGGSYGYT
v_call: TRBV19; j_call: TRBJ1-1; cdr3_aa: ASSLSQGANTEAF
v_call: TRBV6-5; j_call: TRBJ1-5; cdr3_aa: ASSYNPNQPQH
v_call: TRBV18; j_call: TRBJ1-1; cdr3_aa: ASTKQGNTEAF
v_call: TRBV7-3; j_call: TRBJ1-1; cdr3_aa: ASSLGQQNNEAF
v_call: TRBV27; j_call: TRBJ2-1; cdr3_aa: ASSEEAGGLYNEQF
v_call: TRBV20-1; j_call: TRBJ1-4; cdr3_aa: SAENLGTADNEKLF
v_call: TRBV7-8; j_call: TRBJ2-1; cdr3_aa: ASSFDRDYEQF
v_call: TRBV29-1; j_call: TRBJ2-2; cdr3_aa: SVRSTSGGNTGELF
v_call: TRBV7-9; j_call: TRBJ2-3; cdr3_aa: ASSDIAGRGGGVPDTQY
v_call: TRBV9; j_call: TRBJ2-3; cdr3_aa: ASSVGAGSGDTQY
v_call: TRBV5-4; j_call: TRBJ2-1; cdr3_aa: ASSPLVAGGPDEQF
v_call: TRBV5-4; j_call: TRBJ1-2; cdr3_aa: ASSLGQGLDGYT
v_call: TRBV11-1; j_call: TRBJ1-6; cdr3_aa: ASSLTDSYNSPLH
v_call: TRBV20-1; j_call: TRBJ2-1; cdr3_aa: SAREVSRGPVLF
v_call: TRBV3-1; j_call: TRBJ1-5; cdr3_aa: ASSQTGNQPQH
v_call: TRBV4-1; j_call: TRBJ1-6; cdr3_aa: ASSQGSSGTSPLH
v_call: TRBV5-1; j_call: TRBJ1-1; cdr3_aa: ASSQTPQVMNTEAF
v_call: TRBV4-3; j_call: TRBJ2-5; cdr3_aa: ASSQDMMGTQY
v_call: TRBV4-1; j_call: TRBJ1-5; cdr3_aa: ASSQGRSNQPQH
v_call: TRBV5-1; j_call: TRBJ2-1; cdr3_aa: ASSSLDRNNEQF
v_call: TRBV5-1; j_call: TRBJ2-1; cdr3_aa: ASRTGTGDNEQF